The present T cell receptor (beta chain) was sequenced within a study of T cell responses to AZD1222 COVID-19 vaccine. Whole-study results and caveats: Females outnumbered males among donors, who were mostly white British; clonal diversity was possibly underestimated. Repertoires were obtained only post-peak T cell response. Baseline seropositivity occurred in only a handful of AZD1222 recipients.

Assay used: immunoSEQ multiplex PCR; TCRdb lists only in-frame clones, some missing. The table shows 80,000 to 100,000 clones, with about 90% occurring only once. Germline CDR1 is MNHNY and CDR2 is SVGAGI (reference sequence). V was clipped by 1 base and J by 4 bases, with 7 bases between them. This CDR3 region has 14 residues. In the case of this clone: The antigen remains undetermined.

The sequencing here drew on peripheral blood, taken 28 days after the second AZD1222 dose. The V gene is TRBV6-6, the J gene TRBJ1-4, with D unresolved. The source of this sequence is an adult who received the AZD1222 COVID-19 vaccine. The CDR3 loop is CASSYWPRNEKLFF. CDR3 DNA: TGTGCCAGCAGTTACTGGCCGCGTAATGAAAAACTGTTTTTT.